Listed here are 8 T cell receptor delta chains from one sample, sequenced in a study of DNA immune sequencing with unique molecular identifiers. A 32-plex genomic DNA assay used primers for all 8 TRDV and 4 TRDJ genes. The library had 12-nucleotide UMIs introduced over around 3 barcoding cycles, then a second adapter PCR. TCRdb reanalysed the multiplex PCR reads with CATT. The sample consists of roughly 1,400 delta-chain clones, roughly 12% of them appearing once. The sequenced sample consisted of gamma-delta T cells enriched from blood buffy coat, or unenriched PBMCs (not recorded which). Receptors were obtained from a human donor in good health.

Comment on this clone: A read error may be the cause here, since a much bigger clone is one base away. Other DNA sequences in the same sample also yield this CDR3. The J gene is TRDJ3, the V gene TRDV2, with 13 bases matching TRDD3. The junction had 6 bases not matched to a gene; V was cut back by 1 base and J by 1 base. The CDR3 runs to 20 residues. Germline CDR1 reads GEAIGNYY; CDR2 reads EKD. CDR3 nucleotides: TGTGCCTGTGACACGGTACTGGGGGATACGCTATCCTGGGACACCCGACAGATGTTTTTC. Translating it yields CACDTVLGDTLSWDTRQMFF.

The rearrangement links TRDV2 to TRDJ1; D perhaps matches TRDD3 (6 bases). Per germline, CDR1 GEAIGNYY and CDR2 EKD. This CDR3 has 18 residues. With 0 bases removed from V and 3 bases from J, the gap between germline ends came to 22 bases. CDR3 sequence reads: CACDTVPSLGKKPDKLIF. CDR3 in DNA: TGTGCCTGTGACACCGTACCTAGCCTGGGGAAAAAACCCGATAAACTCATCTTT.

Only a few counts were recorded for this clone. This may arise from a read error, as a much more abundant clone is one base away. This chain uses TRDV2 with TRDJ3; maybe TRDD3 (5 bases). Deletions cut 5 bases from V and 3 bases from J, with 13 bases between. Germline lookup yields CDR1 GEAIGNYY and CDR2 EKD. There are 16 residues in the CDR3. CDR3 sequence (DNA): TGTGCCTGTGTAGGGGAGGACATCTGGGACACCCGACAGATGTTTTTC. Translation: CACVGEDIWDTRQMFF.

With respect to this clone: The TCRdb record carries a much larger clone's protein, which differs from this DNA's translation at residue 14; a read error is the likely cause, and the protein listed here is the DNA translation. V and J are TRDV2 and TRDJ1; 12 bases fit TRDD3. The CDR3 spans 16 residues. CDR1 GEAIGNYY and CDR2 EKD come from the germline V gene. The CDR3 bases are TGTGCCTGTGACAAGCTGGGGGATACGCAGGCCGATAAATTCATCTTT. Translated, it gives CACDKLGDTQADKFIF.

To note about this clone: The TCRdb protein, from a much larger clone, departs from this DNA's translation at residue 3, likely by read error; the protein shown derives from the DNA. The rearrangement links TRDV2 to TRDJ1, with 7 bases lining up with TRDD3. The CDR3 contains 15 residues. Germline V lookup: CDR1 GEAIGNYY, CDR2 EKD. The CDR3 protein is CASDLLGTDTDKLIF. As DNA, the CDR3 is TGTGCCAGTGACCTACTGGGGACAGACACCGATAAACTCATCTTT.

The CDR3 region has the DNA TGTGCTCTTGGGGACCTCAGGCCTTCTCAAGCGGGGATCCAAGCCGCGTTGTACACCGATAAACTCATCTTT. This sequence encodes CALGDLRPSQAGIQAALYTDKLIF. The V and J genes are TRDV1 and TRDJ1; D is perhaps TRDD3 (6 bases). The J gene, absent from TCRdb, was called here by matching the DNA to germline. The CDR3 is 24 residues long. The V gene's germline CDR1 is TSWWSYY and CDR2 QGS. V shed 3 bases and J shed 0 bases, with 38 bases lying between them.

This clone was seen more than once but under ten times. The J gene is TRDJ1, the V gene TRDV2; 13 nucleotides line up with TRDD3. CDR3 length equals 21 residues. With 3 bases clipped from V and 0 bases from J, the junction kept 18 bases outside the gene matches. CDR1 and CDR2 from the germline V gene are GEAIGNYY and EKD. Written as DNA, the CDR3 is TGTGCCTGTGACCCATTATTAACTGGGGGATACGCCGGGGAGTACACCGATAAACTCATCTTT. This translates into CACDPLLTGGYAGEYTDKLIF.

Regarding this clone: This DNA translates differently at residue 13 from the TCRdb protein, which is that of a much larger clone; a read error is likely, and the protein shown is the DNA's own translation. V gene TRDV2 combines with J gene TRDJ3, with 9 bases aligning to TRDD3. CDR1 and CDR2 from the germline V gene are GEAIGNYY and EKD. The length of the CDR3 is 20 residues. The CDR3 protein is CACDPIVLGESSSDTRQMFF. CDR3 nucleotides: TGTGCCTGTGATCCCATTGTACTGGGGGAAAGCTCCTCGGACACCCGACAGATGTTTTTC.